Listed below are T cell receptor beta chains from one sample, sequenced in a study of T cell changes during pregnancy in multiple sclerosis. Sequencing was performed with immunoSEQ multiplex PCR; in TCRdb, only in-frame clones are kept and a portion is missing. The sample includes some 60,000 clones, about 88% seen only once; the top ten take about 0.4%. The sequencing used CD4+ T cells from peripheral blood mononuclear cells, collected in the third trimester of pregnancy. The receptor set was obtained from a female donor with multiple sclerosis, enrolled in a pregnancy study. Each CDR3 is given with its conserved first and last residue. Fields, in order: J gene, clone size, D gene, V gene, CDR3 DNA, CDR3 protein. The D gene is left open where the match is weak. Only some rows state a clone size, as once, few, many or a class for expanded clones.

J: TRBJ2-1; size: NA; D: NA; V: TRBV1; DNA: TGCACCAGCAGCCAAGATCGCCTAGCGGGGGACAATGAGCAGTTCTTC; CDR3: CTSSQDRLAGDNEQFF
J: TRBJ2-1; size: NA; D: NA; V: TRBV29-1; DNA: TGCAGCGTTGCAAAAGGACTTGTAAATACGGTGGGATCTTACAATGAGCAGTTCTTC; CDR3: CSVAKGLVNTVGSYNEQFF
J: TRBJ1-1; size: NA; D: TRBD1; V: TRBV5-1; DNA: TGCGCCAGTGGGGACAGTGCGAACACTGAAGCTTTCTTT; CDR3: CASGDSANTEAFF
J: TRBJ1-4; size: once; D: TRBD1; V: TRBV28; DNA: TGTGCCAGCTTGACAGGGTTGGGCGAAAAACTGTTTTTT; CDR3: CASLTGLGEKLFF
J: TRBJ2-1; size: NA; D: NA; V: TRBV11-2; DNA: TGTGCCAGCATTATAGCCCGAGGAGGCTACAATGAGCAGTTCTTC; CDR3: CASIIARGGYNEQFF
J: TRBJ2-5; size: NA; D: TRBD1; V: TRBV5-8; DNA: TGTGCCAGCAGCTCCGGACAGGGTGGACAAGAGACCCAGTACTTC; CDR3: CASSSGQGGQETQYF
J: TRBJ1-1; size: NA; D: NA; V: TRBV19; DNA: TGTGCCAGTAGTATAGGTACCCTAGAAGTTGACACTGAAGCTTTCTTT; CDR3: CASSIGTLEVDTEAFF
J: TRBJ1-5; size: NA; D: NA; V: TRBV21-1; DNA: TGTGCCAGCAGCAATCGGAGAAATCAGCCCCAGCATTTT; CDR3: CASSNRRNQPQHF
J: TRBJ2-1; size: NA; D: TRBD2; V: TRBV7-8; DNA: TGTGCCAGCAGCCCTGAGCGGGGGGGAAATGAGCAGTTCTTC; CDR3: CASSPERGGNEQFF
J: TRBJ1-2; size: NA; D: NA; V: TRBV6-5; DNA: TGTGCCAGCAGTTACTCGGAGGCGGGCAGGAACTATGGCTACACCTTC; CDR3: CASSYSEAGRNYGYTF
J: TRBJ2-3; size: once; D: NA; V: TRBV30; DNA: TGTGCCTGGAGTAGGACACAACCCACAGATACGCAGTATTTT; CDR3: CAWSRTQPTDTQYF
J: TRBJ1-6; size: NA; D: NA; V: TRBV4-3; DNA: TGCGCCAGCAGCCCCCGGCCAGGGGCCTGGGATTCACCCCTCCACTTT; CDR3: CASSPRPGAWDSPLHF
J: TRBJ1-1; size: NA; D: NA; V: TRBV19; DNA: TGTGCCAGTACGGAAGGGGGCACTGAAGCTTTCTTT; CDR3: CASTEGGTEAFF
J: TRBJ2-7; size: NA; D: TRBD1; V: TRBV7-2; DNA: TGTGCCAGCAGCTTAAGGTGGGGATCGGGACAGATAAGCTCCTACGAGCAGTACTTC; CDR3: CASSLRWGSGQISSYEQYF
J: TRBJ1-2; size: NA; D: NA; V: TRBV5-1; DNA: TGCGCCAGCGCGGATCAGATATACTATGGCTACACCTTC; CDR3: CASADQIYYGYTF
J: TRBJ1-6; size: NA; D: NA; V: TRBV11-3; DNA: TGTGCCAGCAGCGTTACAGGGAATTCACCCCTCCACTTT; CDR3: CASSVTGNSPLHF
J: TRBJ2-1; size: NA; D: TRBD2; V: TRBV10-2; DNA: TGCGCCAGCAGTGACCGTACTAGCGGGAGGACTATATACAATGAGCAGTTCTTC; CDR3: CASSDRTSGRTIYNEQFF
J: TRBJ2-7; size: NA; D: TRBD1; V: TRBV29-1; DNA: TGCAGCGTTGAAGATACTATCGCGCAGGGGGCGCCGCGCGAGCAGTACTTC; CDR3: CSVEDTIAQGAPREQYF
J: TRBJ2-6; size: NA; D: NA; V: TRBV5-1; DNA: TGCGCCAGCAGCCTTGACAGCTCTGGGGCCAACGTCCTGACTTTC; CDR3: CASSLDSSGANVLTF
J: TRBJ2-1; size: NA; D: TRBD2; V: TRBV19; DNA: TGTGCCAGTAGTTCGCCGGGACTAGCGGGAGTTTATGAGCAGTTCTTC; CDR3: CASSSPGLAGVYEQFF
J: TRBJ1-4; size: NA; D: TRBD1; V: TRBV15; DNA: TGTGCCACCAGCAGAGACAGGGGGAACGAAAAACTGTTTTTT; CDR3: CATSRDRGNEKLFF
J: TRBJ2-1; size: NA; D: NA; V: TRBV11-1; DNA: TGTGCCAGCAGCTTAGATACGGGTCGTGAGCAGTTCTTC; CDR3: CASSLDTGREQFF
J: TRBJ1-1; size: NA; D: NA; V: TRBV7-2; DNA: TGTGCCAGCAGACTGAAGACAGGTCCCTTTGAAGCTTTCTTT; CDR3: CASRLKTGPFEAFF
J: TRBJ1-3; size: NA; D: NA; V: TRBV7-9; DNA: TGTGCCAGCAGCCCCAGGCTCCCCTCTGGAAACACCATATATTTT; CDR3: CASSPRLPSGNTIYF
J: TRBJ1-1; size: NA; D: TRBD1; V: TRBV5-1; DNA: TGCGCCAGCAGCCCCACATGGGGGACAGGGGTCACTGAAGCTTTCTTT; CDR3: CASSPTWGTGVTEAFF
J: TRBJ2-5; size: NA; D: NA; V: TRBV30; DNA: TGTGCCTGGACCACAGGAGGGGCCCAAGAGACCCAGTACTTC; CDR3: CAWTTGGAQETQYF
J: TRBJ1-5; size: NA; D: TRBD1; V: TRBV7-9; DNA: TGTGCCAGCAGCTATGCCGGGACAGAAGGCAATCAGCCCCAGCATTTT; CDR3: CASSYAGTEGNQPQHF
J: TRBJ1-1; size: NA; D: NA; V: TRBV10-2; DNA: TGCGCCAGCAGCGACCCGGCAGGGAGGTACTCTGAAGCTTTCTTT; CDR3: CASSDPAGRYSEAFF
J: TRBJ1-1; size: NA; D: NA; V: TRBV5-1; DNA: TGCGCCAGCAGCTCCGACCTGGGAGGAGCTTTCTTT; CDR3: CASSSDLGGAFF
J: TRBJ1-2; size: NA; D: TRBD1; V: TRBV19; DNA: TGTGCCAGTTGGGACAGGGGAAACTATGGCTACACCTTC; CDR3: CASWDRGNYGYTF
J: TRBJ2-3; size: NA; D: NA; V: TRBV29-1; DNA: TGCAGCGTTGAAGTGCAGGCCACAGATACGCAGTATTTT; CDR3: CSVEVQATDTQYF
J: TRBJ1-1; size: NA; D: NA; V: TRBV7-3; DNA: TGTGCCAGCAGCTTAATACAGAACACTGAAGCTTTCTTT; CDR3: CASSLIQNTEAFF
J: TRBJ1-5; size: NA; D: NA; V: TRBV4-3; DNA: TGCGCCAGCAGCCAAGAGCCTCCGGGAGCAGCAAGCAACAATCAGCCCCAGCATTTT; CDR3: CASSQEPPGAASNNQPQHF
J: TRBJ1-2; size: NA; D: TRBD1; V: TRBV6-5; DNA: TGTGCCAGCAGGTATCCGGGACAGGGGTACTATGGCTACACCTTC; CDR3: CASRYPGQGYYGYTF
J: TRBJ2-1; size: NA; D: NA; V: TRBV5-6; DNA: TGTGCCAGCAGCATCCAGGGCACTGAATCCTACAATGAGCAGTTCTTC; CDR3: CASSIQGTESYNEQFF
J: TRBJ1-3; size: NA; D: NA; V: TRBV30; DNA: TGTGCCTGGAGATCAGATGGGGGGAGAAACACCATATATTTT; CDR3: CAWRSDGGRNTIYF
J: TRBJ2-3; size: NA; D: TRBD1; V: TRBV6-1; DNA: TGTGCCAGCAGTGCAATCTGGACAGGAGGCACAGATACGCAGTATTTT; CDR3: CASSAIWTGGTDTQYF